Following are 9 T cell receptor beta chains from one sample sequenced in a study of OX40 agonist ivuxolimab in advanced cancers. Data came from immunoSEQ multiplex PCR; TCRdb stores just in-frame clones and leaves some out. The repertoire holds over 65,000 clones, with under 90% as singletons. The source material was CD4+ or CD8+ T cells sorted from blood, sampled in a trial of the OX40 agonist ivuxolimab. The receptors were sampled from an adult with an advanced solid tumor such as melanoma, head and neck, liver or kidney cancer.

This chain uses TRBV18 with TRBJ1-4; no reliable D call. This CDR3 contains 15 residues. From germline, CDR1 is KGHSH and CDR2 LQKENI. Trimming pared 2 bases from V and 5 bases from J, leaving 12 bases between. The CDR3 region is CASSPTQRENEKLFF. CDR3 in DNA: TGTGCCAGCTCACCAACACAGCGGGAGAATGAAAAACTGTTTTTT.

The sample holds a few counts of this clone. The chain has TRBV13 and TRBJ1-2; 11 nucleotides line up with TRBD1. The length of the CDR3 is 16 residues. From germline, CDR1 is PRHDT and CDR2 FYEKMQ (reference sequence). V dropped 5 bases and J dropped 3; count of bases not matched to a gene: 8. The CDR3 DNA is TGTGCCAGCAGCAGCGGGACAGGGGGGCGGGACTATGGCTACACCTTC. Protein product: CASSSGTGGRDYGYTF.

Here the CDR3 DNA reads TGTGCCAGTGAAACCTTCAAGACAGGGGGCGACGGCTACACCTTC. This gives the protein CASETFKTGGDGYTF. The gene calls are TRBV19 and TRBJ1-2; 10 nucleotides agree with TRBD1. With V trimmed by 8 bases and J by 8 bases, 14 bases remained unmatched. Germline CDR1 LNHDA, CDR2 SQIVND (reference sequence). This CDR3 contains 15 residues.

CDR3 coding DNA: TGCAGCGTTGATACAGGGGGCACTGGTAACTATGGCTACACCTTC. It encodes CSVDTGGTGNYGYTF. This chain uses TRBV29-1 with TRBJ1-2, with 9 bases identical to TRBD1. Looked up from germline, CDR1 is SQVTM and CDR2 is ANQGSEA. With V trimmed by 3 bases and J by 1 base, 6 bases remained unmatched. CDR3 length equals 15 residues.

The chain has TRBV7-2 and TRBJ1-3, with D uncertain. Germline-derived CDR1 and CDR2 are SGHTA and FQGNSA. Trimming stripped 5 bases from V and 0 bases from J, with 11 bases between. This CDR3 region has 15 residues. Written as DNA, the CDR3 is TGTGCCAGCAGCCCCGGACGGTCCTCTGGAAACACCATATATTTT. Translation gives CASSPGRSSGNTIYF.

This chain joins TRBV18 and TRBJ2-1, with 10 bases identical to TRBD1. Germline loops: CDR1 KGHSH, CDR2 LQKENI. This CDR3 comprises 15 residues. The V segment lost 8 bases and the J segment 6 bases; nucleotides outside the gene matches: 10. CDR3 protein: CASATGTGVRNEQFF. The CDR3 DNA is TGTGCCAGCGCAACCGGGACAGGGGTGCGCAATGAGCAGTTCTTC.

The chain combines TRBV4-1 with TRBJ2-2, with TRBD2 identical over 7 bases. The CDR3 has 15 amino acids. Germline V lookup: CDR1 MGHRA, CDR2 YSYEKL. The ends lost 0 bases at V and 4 bases at J; junction bases unmatched: 2. CDR3 in DNA: TGCGCCAGCAGCCAAGATGGGACTATCACCGGGGAGCTGTTTTTT. This translates into CASSQDGTITGELFF.

The chain couples TRBV19 to TRBJ2-2; 11 nucleotides align to TRBD1. The CDR3 length is 18 residues. J lost 1 base, V lost 5 bases, and 9 bases had no gene match. Per the germline V gene, CDR1 is LNHDA and CDR2 is SQIVND (reference sequence). Here the CDR3 DNA reads TGTGCCAGTAGTTCCCGGGACAGGGGGGCATTGAACACCGGGGAGCTGTTTTTT. Translating gives CASSSRDRGALNTGELFF.

V gene TRBV7-6 combines with J gene TRBJ2-7; either TRBD1 or TRBD2 may supply D (5 bases each). Germline assignment: CDR1 SGHVS and CDR2 FNYEAQ. The CDR3 is made up of 16 amino acids. With 5 bases removed from V and 2 bases from J, the gap between germline ends came to 19 bases. The CDR3 region has the DNA TGTGCCAGCAGCACCTACCGGGGCAGTCAGGCCTACGAGCAGTACTTC. Residues: CASSTYRGSQAYEQYF.